What follows are 17 T cell receptor beta chains derived from one specimen sequenced in a study of cytomegalovirus exposure and HLA in healthy donors. Vbeta (60) and Jbeta (13) primers were used in the PCR. Sequencing was performed with immunoSEQ multiplex PCR; in TCRdb, only in-frame clones are kept and a portion is missing. Among about 150,000 clones listed, 55% to 70% were seen once. Input material: PBMCs. The source of these receptors is a woman in her sixties in good health and CMV-seropositive.

The chain couples TRBV5-1 to TRBJ2-1; possible D gene TRBD2, 7 bases. V lost 5 bases and J lost 0, with 12 bases in between. Germline V gives CDR1 SGHRS, CDR2 YFSETQ. This CDR3 has 15 amino acids. CDR3 nucleotides: TGCGCCAGCAGGGGGGGGGCTGGCTCCTACAATGAGCAGTTCTTC. Translated: CASRGGAGSYNEQFF.

This clone was seen just once. The rearrangement uses TRBV9 and TRBJ1-1; no definite D call. This CDR3 has 13 residues. Trimming removed 1 base from V and 4 bases from J, with 8 bases in between. Per germline, CDR1 SGDLS and CDR2 YYNGEE. The chain's CDR3 is CASSVRRGTEAFF. CDR3 sequence (DNA): TGTGCCAGCAGCGTAAGGCGGGGCACTGAAGCTTTCTTT. Variable domain in full (rest from reference TRBV9 and TRBJ1-1): DSGVTQTPKHLITATGQRVTLRCSPRSGDLSVYWYQQSLDQGLQFLIQYYNGEERAKGNILERFSAQQFPDLHSELNLSSLELGDSALYFCASSVRRGTEAFFGQGTRLTVV.

The CDR3 nucleotides read TGCGCCAGCAGCTTGGGAGGAAAACACAATGAGCAGTTCTTC. Amino acid sequence: CASSLGGKHNEQFF. This chain uses TRBV5-1 with TRBJ2-1; no reliable D call. V dropped 0 bases and J dropped 5 bases, with 9 bases sitting between them. The CDR3 totals 14 residues. CDR1 is SGHRS, CDR2 YFSETQ, per germline. Together with reference TRBV5-1 and TRBJ2-1, the CDR3 gives the full variable domain: KAGVTQTPRYLIKTRGQQVTLSCSPISGHRSVSWYQQTPGQGLQFLFEYFSETQRNKGNFPGRFSGRQFSNSRSEMNVSTLELGDSALYLCASSLGGKHNEQFFGPGTRLTVL.

The chain carries TRBV11-2 and TRBJ1-6; TRBD1 is a possible D gene (6 bases). CDR1 is SGHAT, CDR2 FQNNGV, per germline. Trimming left V 2 bases short and J 8 bases short, with 10 bases between. The CDR3 is 14 residues long. The CDR3 is CASSLRTDYSPLHF. The CDR3 DNA reads TGTGCCAGCAGCTTAAGGACAGACTATTCACCCCTCCACTTT.

This clone was recorded only once. The chain uses TRBV9 and TRBJ2-3; 7 positions agree with TRBD2. From germline, CDR1 is SGDLS and CDR2 YYNGEE. V lost 0 bases, J lost 6 bases, and 4 bases stayed unmatched. There are 14 residues in the CDR3. The CDR3, as DNA: TGTGCCAGCAGCGTAGCTTATAGCGGGGATACGCAGTATTTT. This encodes CASSVAYSGDTQYF. Full variable domain (missing parts from reference TRBV9 and TRBJ2-3): DSGVTQTPKHLITATGQRVTLRCSPRSGDLSVYWYQQSLDQGLQFLIQYYNGEERAKGNILERFSAQQFPDLHSELNLSSLELGDSALYFCASSVAYSGDTQYFGPGTRLTVL.

This clone was counted at least ten times. The chain recombines TRBV14 with TRBJ2-1; 7 positions agree with TRBD2. Germline lookup yields CDR1 SGHDN and CDR2 FVKESK. V shed 1 base, J shed 0 bases, and the junction held 3 bases outside the gene matches. This CDR3 has 16 residues. The CDR3 reads CASSQVAGSSYNEQFF. CDR3 sequence (DNA): TGTGCCAGCAGCCAAGTAGCGGGCAGCTCCTACAATGAGCAGTTCTTC. The entire variable domain, with the rest obtained from reference TRBV14 and TRBJ2-1, is as follows: EAGVTQFPSHSVIEKGQTVTLRCDPISGHDNLYWYRRVMGKEIKFLLHFVKESKQDESGMPNNRFLAERTGGTYSTLKVQPAELEDSGVYFCASSQVAGSSYNEQFFGPGTRLTVL.

The V gene is TRBV19, the J gene TRBJ1-5; 10 bases line up with TRBD1. CDR1 and CDR2 from the germline V gene are LNHDA and SQIVND (reference sequence). The CDR3 length is 17 residues. V shed 3 bases and J 4 bases; nucleotides not matched to a gene: 9. CDR3 coding DNA: TGTGCCAGTAGTATCGGCCAGGGACAGGGGAGGAATCAGCCCCAGCATTTT. Protein product: CASSIGQGQGRNQPQHF. Together with reference TRBV19 and TRBJ1-5, the CDR3 gives the full variable domain: DGGITQSPKYLFRKEGQNVTLSCEQNLNHDAMYWYRQDPGQGLRLIYYSQIVNDFQKGDIAEGYSVSREKKESFPLTVTSAQKNPTAFYLCASSIGQGQGRNQPQHFGDGTRLSIL.

The J gene is TRBJ1-1, the V gene TRBV2; D remains unclear. The germline V gene has CDR1 SNHLY and CDR2 FYNNEI. The CDR3 runs 13 residues. The V gene lost 1 base and the J gene lost 10 bases, with 13 bases spanning the gap. The CDR3 region has the DNA TGTGCCAGCAGTGAAGAATTGCAGGCTCCAGCTTTCTTT. Translation gives CASSEELQAPAFF.

V usage is TRBV9 and J usage is TRBJ2-5; tentatively, D is TRBD2 (6 bases). The germline CDR1 and CDR2 sequences are SGDLS and YYNGEE. CDR3 length equals 14 residues. V lost 3 bases and J 3 bases, leaving 12 bases between the germline ends. The CDR3 loop is CASSGREGEETQYF. The CDR3 bases are TGTGCCAGCAGCGGGCGGGAAGGAGAAGAGACCCAGTACTTC.

CDR3 bases: TGTGCCAGCAGCCCTGGAACGGAGGCAGGAAAACTGTTTTTT. It specifies CASSPGTEAGKLFF. The chain employs TRBV5-5 and TRBJ1-4; no clear D. V lost 4 bases to trimming and J lost 10 bases, with 17 bases between them. The CDR3 is made up of 14 amino acids. The V gene's germline CDR1 is SGHKS and CDR2 YYEKEE (reference sequence).

This clone was observed a few times. This chain links TRBV7-2 with TRBJ2-7; TRBD2 agrees at 10 bases. The junction had 2 bases not matched to a gene; V was cut back by 2 bases and J by 4 bases. Germline assignment: CDR1 SGHTA and CDR2 FQGNSA. The length of the CDR3 is 14 residues. CDR3 nucleotides: TGTGCCAGCAGCTTATATAGCGGGAGGTACGAGCAGTACTTC. This encodes CASSLYSGRYEQYF. The whole variable domain, filled in from reference TRBV7-2 and TRBJ2-7, reads GAGVSQSPSNKVTEKGKDVELRCDPISGHTALYWYRQSLGQGLEFLIYFQGNSAPDKSGLPSDRFSAERTGGSVSTLTIQRTQQEDSAVYLCASSLYSGRYEQYFGPGTRLTVT.

The rearrangement uses TRBV29-1 and TRBJ1-4; 9 bases are a match to TRBD1. J was trimmed by 8 bases and V by 6 bases; bases with no gene match: 10. The germline V gene encodes CDR1 SQVTM and CDR2 ANQGSEA. This CDR3 comprises 14 residues. The DNA of the CDR3 is TGCAGCGTCCAGCCCACAGGGGGCGCGGAAAAACTGTTTTTT. This gives the protein CSVQPTGGAEKLFF.

Concerning this clone itself: The same CDR3 arises from other DNA sequences in this sample as well. This chain joins TRBV6-5 and TRBJ2-5; D unclear. CDR3 length: 11 residues. Germline-derived CDR1 and CDR2 are MNHEY and SVGAGI. Trimming stripped 6 bases from V and 5 bases from J, with 7 bases between. The CDR3 DNA follows: TGTGCCAGCAGGGAGAGGGAGACCCAGTACTTC. It codes for CASRERETQYF.

This chain joins TRBV7-2 and TRBJ2-1, with 14 bases that match TRBD2. This CDR3 is built from 16 residues. The ends lost 3 bases at V and 7 bases at J; junction bases unmatched: 5. Germline V CDR1 and CDR2: SGHTA, FQGNSA. The CDR3 DNA reads TGTGCCAGCAGCTTCCGACTAGCGGGAGGGCCGAATGAGCAGTTCTTC. Protein product: CASSFRLAGGPNEQFF.

The chain is built from TRBV6-6 and TRBJ2-2, with 11 bases matching TRBD2. The CDR3 covers 14 residues. Trimming removed 6 bases from V and 5 bases from J; junction bases left unmatched: 2. From germline, CDR1 is MNHNY and CDR2 SVGAGI (reference sequence). The DNA of the CDR3 is TGTGCCAGCAGAAGGACTAGCGGGACCGGGGAGCTGTTTTTT. This encodes CASRRTSGTGELFF.

This clone was found a few times. V is TRBV9 and J is TRBJ1-1, with TRBD1 matching 7 bases. The CDR3 has 14 amino acids. CDR1 SGDLS and CDR2 YYNGEE come from the germline V gene. Unmatched junction bases numbered 8, after V lost 4 bases and J lost 5 bases. The CDR3 sequence is CASSPQTGITEAFF. Written as DNA, the CDR3 is TGTGCCAGCAGCCCCCAGACAGGGATTACTGAAGCTTTCTTT.

This clone was counted a single time. The V gene is TRBV2, the J gene TRBJ2-5, with TRBD2 identical over 10 bases. The J segment lost 4 bases and the V segment lost 6 bases, leaving 5 bases of the junction unmatched. CDR3 length equals 14 residues. CDR1 and CDR2 from the germline V gene are SNHLY and FYNNEI. CDR3 sequence (DNA): TGTGCCAGCAGAGGGCTAGCGGGAGTAGAGACCCAGTACTTC. This encodes CASRGLAGVETQYF.